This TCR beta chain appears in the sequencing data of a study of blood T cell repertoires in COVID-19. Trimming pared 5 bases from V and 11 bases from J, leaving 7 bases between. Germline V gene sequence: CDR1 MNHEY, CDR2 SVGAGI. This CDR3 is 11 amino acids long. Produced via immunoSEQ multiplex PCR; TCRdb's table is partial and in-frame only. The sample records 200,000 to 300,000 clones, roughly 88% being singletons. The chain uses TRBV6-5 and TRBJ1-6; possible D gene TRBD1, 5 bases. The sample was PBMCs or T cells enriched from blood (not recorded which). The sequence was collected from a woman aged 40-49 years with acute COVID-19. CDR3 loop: CASSKTAPLHF. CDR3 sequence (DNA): TGTGCCAGCAGTAAGACAGCACCCCTCCACTTT.